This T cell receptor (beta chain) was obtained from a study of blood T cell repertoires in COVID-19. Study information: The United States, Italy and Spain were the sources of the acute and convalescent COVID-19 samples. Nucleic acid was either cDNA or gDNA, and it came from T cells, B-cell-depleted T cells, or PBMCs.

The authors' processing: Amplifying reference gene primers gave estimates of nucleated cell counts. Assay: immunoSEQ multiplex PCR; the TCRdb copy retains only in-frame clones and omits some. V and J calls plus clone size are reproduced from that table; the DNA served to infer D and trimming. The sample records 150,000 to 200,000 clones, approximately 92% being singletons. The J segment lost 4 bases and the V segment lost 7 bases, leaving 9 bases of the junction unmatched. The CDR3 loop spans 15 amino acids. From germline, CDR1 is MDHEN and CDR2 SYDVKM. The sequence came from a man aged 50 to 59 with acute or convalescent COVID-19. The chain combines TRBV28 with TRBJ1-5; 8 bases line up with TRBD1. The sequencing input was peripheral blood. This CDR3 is CASTIAGTGNQPQHF. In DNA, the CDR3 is TGTGCCAGCACCATCGCCGGGACAGGTAATCAGCCCCAGCATTTT.